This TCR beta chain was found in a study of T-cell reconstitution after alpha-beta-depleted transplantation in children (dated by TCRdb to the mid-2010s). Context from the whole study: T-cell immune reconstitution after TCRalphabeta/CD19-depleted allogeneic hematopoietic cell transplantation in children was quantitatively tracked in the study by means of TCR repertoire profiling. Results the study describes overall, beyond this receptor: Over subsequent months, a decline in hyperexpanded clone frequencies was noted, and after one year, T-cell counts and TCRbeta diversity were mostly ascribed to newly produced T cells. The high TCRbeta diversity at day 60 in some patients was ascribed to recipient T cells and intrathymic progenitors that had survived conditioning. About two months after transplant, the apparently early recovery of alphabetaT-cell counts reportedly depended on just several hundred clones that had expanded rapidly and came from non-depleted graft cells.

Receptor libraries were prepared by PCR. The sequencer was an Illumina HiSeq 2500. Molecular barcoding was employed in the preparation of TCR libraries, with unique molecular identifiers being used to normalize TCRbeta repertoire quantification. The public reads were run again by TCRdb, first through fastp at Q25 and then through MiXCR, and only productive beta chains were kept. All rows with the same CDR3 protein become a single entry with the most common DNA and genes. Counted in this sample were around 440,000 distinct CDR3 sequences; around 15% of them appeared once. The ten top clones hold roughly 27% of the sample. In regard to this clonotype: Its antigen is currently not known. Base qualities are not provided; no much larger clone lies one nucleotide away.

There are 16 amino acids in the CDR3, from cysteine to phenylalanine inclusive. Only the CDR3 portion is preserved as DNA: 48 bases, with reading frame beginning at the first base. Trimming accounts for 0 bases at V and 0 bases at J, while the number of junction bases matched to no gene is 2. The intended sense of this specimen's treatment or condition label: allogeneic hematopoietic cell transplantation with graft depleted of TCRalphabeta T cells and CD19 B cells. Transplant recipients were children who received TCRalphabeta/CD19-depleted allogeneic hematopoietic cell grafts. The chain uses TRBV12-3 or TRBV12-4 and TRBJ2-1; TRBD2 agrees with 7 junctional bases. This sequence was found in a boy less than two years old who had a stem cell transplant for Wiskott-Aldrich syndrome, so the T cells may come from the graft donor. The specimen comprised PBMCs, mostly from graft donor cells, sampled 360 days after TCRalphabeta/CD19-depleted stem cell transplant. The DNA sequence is TGTGCCAGCAGTTTAGCGCGGGGGATCTCCTACAATGAGCAGTTCTTC. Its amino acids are CASSLARGISYNEQFF.